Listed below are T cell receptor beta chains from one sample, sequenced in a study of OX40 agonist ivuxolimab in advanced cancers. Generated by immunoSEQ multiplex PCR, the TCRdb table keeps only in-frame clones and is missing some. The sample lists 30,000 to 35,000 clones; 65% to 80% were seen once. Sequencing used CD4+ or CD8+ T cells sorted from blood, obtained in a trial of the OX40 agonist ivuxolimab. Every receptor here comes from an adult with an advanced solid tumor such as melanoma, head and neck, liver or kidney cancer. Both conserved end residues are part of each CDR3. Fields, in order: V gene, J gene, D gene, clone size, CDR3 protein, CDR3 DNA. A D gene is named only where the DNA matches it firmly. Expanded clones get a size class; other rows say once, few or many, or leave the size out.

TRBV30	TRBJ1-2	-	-	CAWSSDSRYGYTF	TGTGCCTGGAGTTCAGACAGCCGATATGGCTACACCTTC
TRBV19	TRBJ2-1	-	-	CASSRGSPGYNEQFF	TGTGCCAGTAGTAGAGGCTCCCCGGGATACAATGAGCAGTTCTTC
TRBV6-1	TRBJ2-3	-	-	CASSEKSEADTQYF	TGTGCCAGCAGTGAAAAGTCCGAGGCAGATACGCAGTATTTT
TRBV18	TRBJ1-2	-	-	CASSPPTGRGVYGYTF	TGTGCCAGCTCCCCCCCGACAGGCCGCGGGGTATATGGCTACACCTTC
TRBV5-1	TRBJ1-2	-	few	CASSPGRTPTDPYGYTF	TGCGCCAGCAGCCCGGGCAGAACTCCGACAGACCCTTATGGCTACACCTTC
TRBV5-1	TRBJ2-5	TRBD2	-	CASSPVVAGDHQETQYF	TGCGCCAGCAGCCCCGTGGTAGCGGGAGACCACCAAGAGACCCAGTACTTC
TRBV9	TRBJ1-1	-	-	CASSVGQTNTEAFF	TGTGCCAGCAGCGTAGGGCAGACGAACACTGAAGCTTTCTTT
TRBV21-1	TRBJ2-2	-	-	CASSKRTGNTGELFF	TGTGCCAGCAGCAAGAGGACAGGGAACACCGGGGAGCTGTTTTTT
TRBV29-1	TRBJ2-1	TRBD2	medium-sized	CSGTSGRQFF	TGCAGCGGGACTAGCGGGAGGCAGTTCTTC
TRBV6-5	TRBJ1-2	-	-	CLKGTKTDYGYTF	TGTTTAAAGGGGACAAAGACTGACTATGGCTACACCTTC
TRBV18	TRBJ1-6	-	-	CASSPTGSRASPLHF	TGTGCCAGCTCCCCTACAGGGTCAAGGGCATCACCCCTCCACTTT
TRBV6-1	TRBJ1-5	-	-	CASSTYGSPQHF	TGTGCCAGCAGTACCTATGGATCGCCCCAGCATTTT
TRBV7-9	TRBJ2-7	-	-	CASSTWPGYEQYF	TGTGCCAGCAGCACCTGGCCCGGGTACGAGCAGTACTTC
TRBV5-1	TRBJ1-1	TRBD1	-	CASSLQGSTEAFF	TGCGCCAGCAGCCTACAGGGGAGCACTGAAGCTTTCTTT
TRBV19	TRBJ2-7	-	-	CASSMDRTAKNYEQYF	TGTGCCAGTAGTATGGACCGGACAGCCAAAAACTACGAGCAGTACTTC
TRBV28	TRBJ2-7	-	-	CASSFALLLDEQYF	TGTGCCAGCAGTTTTGCCCTTCTGCTAGACGAGCAGTACTTC
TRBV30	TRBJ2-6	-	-	CAWSVLGLSGANVLTF	TGTGCCTGGAGTGTATTAGGCCTCTCTGGGGCCAACGTCCTGACTTTC
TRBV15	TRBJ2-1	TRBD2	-	CATSRGGLAGDNEQFF	TGTGCCACCAGCAGAGGGGGACTAGCGGGAGACAATGAGCAGTTCTTC
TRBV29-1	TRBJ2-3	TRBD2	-	CSVVSAGSTDTQYF	TGCAGCGTTGTATCAGCGGGGTCTACAGATACGCAGTATTTT
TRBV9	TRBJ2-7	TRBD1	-	CASSVSGGGDEQYF	TGTGCCAGCAGCGTATCAGGGGGCGGGGACGAGCAGTACTTC
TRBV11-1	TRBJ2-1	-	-	CASSLGTLLQSYNEQFF	TGTGCCAGCAGCTTAGGGACGCTACTACAATCCTACAATGAGCAGTTCTTC
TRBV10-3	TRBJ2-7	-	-	CAISESGDEQYF	TGTGCCATCAGTGAGTCGGGGGACGAGCAGTACTTC
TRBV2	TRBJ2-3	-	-	CASSDRPLNTQYF	TGTGCCAGCAGTGATCGCCCTTTGAATACGCAGTATTTT
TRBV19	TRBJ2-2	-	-	CASSILISDTNTGELFF	TGTGCCAGTAGTATACTAATATCGGACACAAACACCGGGGAGCTGTTTTTT
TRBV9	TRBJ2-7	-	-	CASSPTYEQYF	TGTGCCAGCAGCCCAACCTACGAGCAGTACTTC